This T cell receptor beta chain emerged from a study of technical replicates of blood from several donors. Germline-derived CDR1 and CDR2 are KGHSH and LQKENI. The CDR3 length is 16 residues. V gave up 0 bases and J gave up 1 base, with 12 bases separating them. Only in-frame clones appear in the TCRdb table, and some are missing; sequencing was by immunoSEQ multiplex PCR. The sample consists of about 83,000 clones, more than 90% of them appearing once. The TCR originated in a human donor in good health. This chain joins TRBV18 and TRBJ1-1; a weak D match, TRBD1 (6 bases). Sequencing was performed on T cells isolated from PBMCs. The CDR3 DNA sequence: TGTGCCAGCTCACCACCGGTTGTCAGGGGGAACACTGAAGCTTTCTTT. Translating it yields CASSPPVVRGNTEAFF.